Shown below are 22 T cell receptor beta chains from a single sample sequenced in a study of tumor-infiltrating lymphocytes in primary liver carcinoma. Using a constant-region primer together with ProtoScript II reverse transcriptase, TCR beta cDNA was made from around 0.55 ug of total RNA. Libraries for TCR beta were built through three nested multiplex PCR rounds, which together made up a slightly modified ARM-PCR procedure. TRBV1-TRBV30 forward primers and a C-beta reverse primer were used in the first two PCR rounds, which each ran for approximately 11 cycles. TCRdb called the multiplex PCR reads again in MiXCR, with one record for every CDR3 protein. This repertoire shows about 100,000 distinct CDR3 sequences, roughly 69% found once; its top ten account for around 9.5%. Scientists recovered RNA and DNA together from around 20-30 mg of unsorted bulk tissue. Sequencing used liver tumor tissue from sampling region 5. Subset reported: tumor region T5, tumor centre. The origin of the receptors is a woman aged 55-69 years with primary liver carcinoma and hepatitis B virus infection.

In regard to this clonotype: Mismatch with germline at one junction end may stem from a read error. The chain joins TRBV11-2 to TRBJ2-5; 11 bases map to TRBD1. CDR3 length equals 14 residues. From germline, CDR1 is SGHAT and CDR2 FQNNGV. The CDR3 DNA reads TGTGCCCGCAGATGGACAGGGGGCGCGGAAACCCAGTACTTC. Residues: CARRWTGGAETQYF.

The CDR3 is CVSNPTGGDSYEQYF. The CDR3 DNA sequence: TGTGTCAGTAACCCAACGGGGGGGGATTCCTACGAGCAGTACTTC. The J gene is TRBJ2-7, the V gene TRBV6-1, with 8 bases matching TRBD2. Per the germline V gene, CDR1 is MNHNS and CDR2 is SASEGT. The CDR3 covers 15 residues.

Details on this clonotype: Since the CDR3 does not end with the conserved phenylalanine or tryptophan, this likely comes from a read error. It is unclear where the CDR3 begins or ends on the DNA, so no DNA is shown, and the CDR3 is as TCRdb lists it. V gene TRBV6-1 combines with J gene TRBJ1-2. A total of 12 residues make up the CDR3, ends included. Germline CDR1 MNHNS, CDR2 SASEGT. CDR3 in amino acids: CASSEYSYGNTL.

On this clonotype itself: The final CDR3 position lacks the conserved phenylalanine or tryptophan, pointing to a likely read error. The DNA is omitted, as the CDR3 cannot be located on it reliably, and the CDR3 follows TCRdb's listing. The gene calls are TRBV28 and TRBJ2-4; TRBD2 reflects the table's D call only, with no check against the DNA. The CDR3 is 18 amino acids in total, end residues counted. The germline CDR1 and CDR2 sequences are MDHEN and SYDVKM. The CDR3 protein is CASSPGLAGGFGKNIQHL.

The chain uses TRBV11-3 and TRBJ2-5, with D tentatively TRBD1 (5 bases). V was clipped by 7 bases and J by 5 bases, with 17 bases between them. CDR1 SGHNT and CDR2 YENEEA come from the germline V gene. CDR3 length equals 14 residues. DNA of the CDR3: TGTGCCAGCAACCCGGCAGGGTTGTGGGAGACCCAGTACTTC. Protein: CASNPAGLWETQYF.

Notes on this clonotype: Given a much more abundant clone one base away, this may be a read error. In this CDR3 the conserved last residue, phenylalanine or tryptophan, is missing, so a read error is likely. The chain uses TRBV28 and TRBJ2-5; 8 bases fit TRBD1. In germline, CDR1 is MDHEN, CDR2 SYDVKM. With V trimmed by 9 bases and J by 3 bases, 12 bases remained unmatched. This CDR3 has 15 amino acids. Here the CDR3 DNA reads TGTGCCAGTCGAAAAGGACAGGGTCGAGAAGAGACCCAGTACTTA. This translates into CASRKGQGREETQYL.

Concerning this clonotype itself: Mismatch with germline at one junction end may stem from a read error. V gene TRBV5-4 combines with J gene TRBJ2-2, with D perhaps being TRBD1 or TRBD2 (5 bases each). The CDR3 is made up of 15 amino acids. From germline, CDR1 is SGHNT and CDR2 YYREEE (reference sequence). As DNA, the CDR3 is TGTGCCAGCAGCTTGGGGAGACAAGGGGCCGGGGACCTGTTTTTT. Residues: CASSLGRQGAGDLFF.

The table lists this clonotype with a count of one. At one end the junction does not follow the germline gene, possibly because of a read error. This chain connects TRBV29-1 to TRBJ2-7; D tentatively reads TRBD1 or TRBD2 (5 bases each). CDR3 size: 11 residues. CDR1 is SQVTM, CDR2 ANQGSEA, per germline. The CDR3, as DNA: TGCAGCGTTGAGAAAGGGGACGATCAGTACTTC. Encoded protein: CSVEKGDDQYF.

This clonotype has only a few counts. The chain employs TRBV28 and TRBJ2-7; D is unclear. There are 17 residues in the CDR3. V dropped 3 bases and J dropped 4 bases, with 22 bases sitting between them. Germline V gene lookup returns CDR1 MDHEN and CDR2 SYDVKM. The DNA of the CDR3 is TGTGCCAGCAGTTTTCCTTGGGCAGGAACAACCCGATACGAGCAGTACTTC. This translates into CASSFPWAGTTRYEQYF.

As to this clonotype: Germline is not matched at one junction end, which may reflect a read error. The rearrangement joins TRBV10-3 to TRBJ2-3; 9 bases are a match to TRBD2. Per the germline V gene, CDR1 is ENHRY and CDR2 is SYGVKD. This CDR3 has 15 residues. CDR3 coding DNA: TGTACCATCATGGGGGGACTAGCCCCCGCAGATACGCAGTATTTT. It encodes CTIMGGLAPADTQYF.

As regards this clonotype: No conserved phenylalanine or tryptophan is present at the end of the CDR3, so a read error is the likely explanation. V is TRBV12-3 or TRBV12-4 and J is TRBJ1-1; 10 bases are shared with TRBD1. The length of the CDR3 is 15 residues. CDR3 region: CACSLGDRGQTEAFI. DNA for the CDR3: TGTGCCTGCAGTTTAGGGGACAGGGGCCAGACTGAAGCTTTCATT.

Points on this clonotype: A junction end diverges from the germline sequence, so it may reflect a read error. The rearrangement links TRBV5-1 to TRBJ2-1; 10 nucleotides agree with TRBD2. The germline gives CDR1 SGHRS, CDR2 YFSETQ. The CDR3 consists of 17 residues. The CDR3: CTSSLEPSGSPGDEQFF. CDR3 nucleotides: TGCACCAGCAGCTTGGAACCTAGCGGGAGCCCCGGGGATGAGCAGTTCTTC.

With regard to this clonotype: A junction boundary mismatches the germline segment, possibly from a read error. The chain is built from TRBV11-2 and TRBJ2-7; maybe TRBD2 (5 bases). Germline V gene data show CDR1 as SGHAT and CDR2 as FQNNGV. There are 13 residues in the CDR3. The CDR3: CASSLESRAVQYF. In nucleotides, the CDR3 is TGCGCCAGCAGCTTAGAGTCGAGGGCCGTGCAGTACTTC.

In the case of this clonotype: A much bigger clone sits one base away, suggesting this may be a read error. The chain is built from TRBV29-1 and TRBJ1-2; possible D gene TRBD1, 5 bases. CDR1 and CDR2 (germline): SQVTM, ANQGSEA. CDR3 length: 12 amino acids. The CDR3 nucleotides are TGCAGCATTGAAGGGCAGGGCGATGGCTACACCTTC. It translates to CSIEGQGDGYTF.

As for this clonotype: The CDR3 does not close with the conserved phenylalanine or tryptophan, likely indicating a read error. V is TRBV11-2 and J is TRBJ2-6; TRBD1 might be the D (5 bases). The CDR3 sequence is 15 residues long. Trimming removed 1 base at V and 8 bases at J, with 12 bases between. Germline loops: CDR1 SGHAT, CDR2 FQNNGV. CDR3 DNA: TGTGCCAGCAGCTTAGTGGGCGCAGGGACCAACGTCCTGACTCTC. It encodes CASSLVGAGTNVLTL.

About this clonotype itself: A read error is likely, as this CDR3 ends without the conserved phenylalanine or tryptophan. V gene TRBV11-3 combines with J gene TRBJ1-2, with D uncertain. The V gene's germline CDR1 is SGHNT and CDR2 YENEEA. V was pared by 0 bases and J by 4 bases, with 12 bases between. This CDR3 region has 15 residues. This CDR3 is CASSLDHVTGYGYTL. The CDR3 DNA sequence: TGTGCCAGCAGCTTAGATCACGTCACCGGCTATGGCTACACCTTA.

Notes on this clonotype: Given a much more abundant clone one base away, this may be a read error. J is TRBJ2-5 and V is TRBV5-4; 7 bases align to TRBD2. The CDR3 spans 15 residues. The ends lost 4 bases at V and 1 base at J; junction bases unmatched: 7. Per the germline V gene, CDR1 is SGHNT and CDR2 is YYREEE (reference sequence). CDR3 in DNA: TGTGCCAGCAGCATGCCAGGGAGGGCCCAAGAGACCCAGTACTTC. Its translation is CASSMPGRAQETQYF.

This clonotype was seen repeatedly, ten times or more. The J gene is TRBJ2-1, the V gene TRBV10-3; D not certain. Trimming removed 10 bases from V and 0 bases from J, with 13 bases in between. CDR3 length equals 14 residues. Looked up from germline, CDR1 is ENHRY and CDR2 is SYGVKD. CDR3 in DNA: TGTGCCACCCGATTTCAAAGCTCCTACAATGAGCAGTTCTTC. Protein sequence: CATRFQSSYNEQFF.

The sample holds many counts of this clonotype. This chain connects TRBV5-6 to TRBJ2-7; 7 bases map to TRBD1. Germline trimming cut 7 bases from V and 6 bases from J; bases unmatched to any gene: 19. Germline loops: CDR1 SGHDT, CDR2 YYEEEE. The CDR3 runs 16 residues. This chain's CDR3 is CASLLTGNPTPGEQYF. CDR3 nucleotide sequence: TGTGCCAGCCTTTTGACAGGGAACCCAACCCCCGGCGAGCAGTACTTC.

This clonotype was counted a single time. A much larger clone differs by one base, so this may be a read error. The chain couples TRBV5-1 to TRBJ1-1; a weak D match, TRBD1 (5 bases). CDR3 length: 12 residues. The germline V gene has CDR1 SGHRS and CDR2 YFSETQ. CDR3 protein: CASQGESTETFF. CDR3 sequence (DNA): TGCGCCAGCCAAGGGGAGTCCACTGAAACTTTCTTT. Full variable domain (rest looked up from reference TRBV5-1 and TRBJ1-1): KAGVTQTPRYLIKTRGQQVTLSCSPISGHRSVSWYQQTPGQGLQFLFEYFSETQRNKGNFPGRFSGRQFSNSRSEMNVSTLELGDSALYLCASQGESTETFFGQGTRLTVV.

J is TRBJ2-5 and V is TRBV4-1; D possibly corresponds to TRBD1 (6 bases). Looked up from germline, CDR1 is MGHRA and CDR2 is YSYEKL. The CDR3 loop spans 13 amino acids. Trimming took off 0 bases at V and 13 bases at J, with 15 bases between the two ends. CDR3: CASSQDQGYDMYF. Here the CDR3 DNA reads TGCGCCAGCAGCCAAGATCAGGGGTACGATATGTACTTC.

This clonotype was counted only a few times. The chain links TRBV2 to TRBJ2-7, with 7 bases that match TRBD1. Germline CDR1 and CDR2: SNHLY and FYNNEI. The V and J ends lost 7 bases and 7 bases, in that order; junction bases with no gene match: 7. The CDR3 covers 12 residues. The CDR3 bases are TGTGCCAGCAAAGAGGGGGCCGGGGAGCAGTACTTC. This sequence encodes CASKEGAGEQYF.